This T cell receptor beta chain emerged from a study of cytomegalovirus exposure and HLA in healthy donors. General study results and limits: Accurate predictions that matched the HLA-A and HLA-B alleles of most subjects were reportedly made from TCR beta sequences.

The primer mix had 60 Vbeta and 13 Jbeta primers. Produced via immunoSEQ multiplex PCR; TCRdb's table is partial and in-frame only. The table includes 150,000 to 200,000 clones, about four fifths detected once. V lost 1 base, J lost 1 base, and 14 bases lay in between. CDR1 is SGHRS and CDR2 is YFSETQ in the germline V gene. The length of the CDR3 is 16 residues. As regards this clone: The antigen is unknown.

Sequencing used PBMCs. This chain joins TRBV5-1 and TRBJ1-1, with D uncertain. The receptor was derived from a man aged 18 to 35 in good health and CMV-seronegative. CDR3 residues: CASSLLYPNSNTEAFF. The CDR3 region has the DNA TGCGCCAGCAGCTTGCTATACCCAAACTCGAACACTGAAGCTTTCTTT.